The 7 T cell receptor beta chains reported below all come from one sample, sequenced in a study of identical twins. MiXCR was run by TCRdb on the 5' RACE reads, yielding one entry per CDR3 protein. The table records about 660,000 distinct CDR3 sequences, 8.6% of them present only once. This sample was also put to use in a study of yellow fever vaccine responses in identical twins.

The sequencing input was PBMCs. These receptors all stem from a woman younger than 35 in good health.

This clonotype was detected ten times or more. The V call is TRBV25-1, the J call TRBJ2-2; D possibly corresponds to TRBD2 (5 bases). V lost 3 bases, J lost 8 bases, and 10 bases lay in between. Germline V gene lookup returns CDR1 MGHDK and CDR2 SYGVNS. The CDR3 totals 13 residues. Written as DNA, the CDR3 is TGTGCCAGCAGTGATTGGGGAGCGGGGGAGCTGTTTTTT. Residues: CASSDWGAGELFF. Full variable domain (missing parts from reference TRBV25-1 and TRBJ2-2): EADIYQTPRYLVIGTGKKITLECSQTMGHDKMYWYQQDPGMELHLIHYSYGVNSTEKGDLSSESTVSRIRTEHFPLTLESARPSHTSQYLCASSDWGAGELFFGEGSRLTVL.

This clonotype was found many times. V usage is TRBV14 and J usage is TRBJ2-2; D not certain. The germline gives CDR1 SGHDN, CDR2 FVKESK. The CDR3 sequence is 12 residues long. Trimming cost V 6 bases and J 3 bases, with 5 bases left between them. The CDR3 sequence: CASSEYTGELFF. CDR3 nucleotide sequence: TGTGCCAGCAGTGAATACACCGGGGAGCTGTTTTTT.

This clonotype showed up many times. This chain connects TRBV12-3 or TRBV12-4 to TRBJ2-1; 7 bases map to TRBD2. The CDR3 covers 15 residues. Trimming removed 2 bases from V and 0 bases from J; junction bases left unmatched: 1. The CDR3 nucleotides read TGTGCCAGCAGTTTACCGGGGGGCTCCTACAATGAGCAGTTCTTC. Translated: CASSLPGGSYNEQFF.

This clonotype occurred a few times. The chain joins TRBV7-9 to TRBJ2-7, with TRBD2 identical over 7 bases. CDR1 is SEHNR, CDR2 FQNEAQ, per germline (reference sequence). The V gene end was trimmed by 3 bases and the J gene end by 3 bases; junction bases not matched to a gene: 8. This CDR3 is 15 amino acids long. In nucleotides, the CDR3 is TGTGCCAGCAGCTTGGGTCGCGGGAGCTTCTACGAGCAGTACTTC. It codes for CASSLGRGSFYEQYF.

The CDR3 sequence: CATRGTNGYTF. DNA of the CDR3: TGTGCCACCCGAGGAACAAATGGCTACACCTTC. This chain links TRBV27 with TRBJ1-2, with D hard to call. The CDR3 has 11 residues. Trimming pared 10 bases from V and 6 bases from J, leaving 12 bases between. The germline CDR1 and CDR2 sequences are MNHEY and SMNVEV (reference sequence).

This clonotype showed up just a few times. The chain recombines TRBV20-1 with TRBJ2-3, with D uncertain. Between the trimmed V and J ends, which lost 3 bases and 0 bases, there was a span of 10 bases. Germline CDR1 and CDR2: DFQATT and SNEGSKA (reference sequence). There are 14 residues in the CDR3. CDR3 in DNA: TGCAGTGCTAGGAACGTGCCTAGCACAGATACGCAGTATTTT. This encodes CSARNVPSTDTQYF.

The J gene is TRBJ2-4, the V gene TRBV4-2, with a tentative D call TRBD2 (6 bases). The CDR3 is made up of 17 amino acids. CDR1 is LGHNA and CDR2 is YNFKEQ in the germline V gene. Trimming took 4 bases from V and 2 from J, leaving 18 bases between them. DNA of the CDR3: TGTGCCAGCAGCCGAATCACTAGCCACTATTCCAAAAACATTCAGTACTTC. Its protein product is CASSRITSHYSKNIQYF.